The subject of this entry is one T cell receptor beta chain. The antigen is not known. This specimen comes from a study of T cell repertoires in cytomegalovirus infection. Study overall: The authors relied on CMV epitopes, both recently identified HLA-C-restricted and well-studied HLA-B-restricted. CMV infection together with matching HLA type was indicated by public TCR beta signatures. Study conclusions and caveats: Adding up the frequency of public TCR beta families identified people who carried CMV plus the relevant HLA.

Germline V gene lookup returns CDR1 ENHRY and CDR2 SYGVKD. Deletions cut 3 bases from V and 4 bases from J, with 2 bases between. The CDR3 runs 11 residues. TCRdb reanalysed the reads using MiXCR and keeps one entry per CDR3 protein. The data contain some 590,000 distinct CDR3 sequences, about 40% of them singletons. This chain connects TRBV10-3 to TRBJ2-3, with D uncertain. This receptor was identified in a human donor in good health (CMV status not recorded). Some clones in this sample may be carry-over from other donors' samples. Sequences were derived from cultured PBMCs, sampled from culture after CMV antigen stimulation. The CDR3, as DNA: TGTGCCATCAGTGATTCAGATACGCAGTATTTT. Its protein is CAISDSDTQYF.